Listed here is a single T cell receptor beta chain. Cohort allocation depended upon clinical history that participants reported. Trimming cost V 4 bases and J 4 bases; bases outside gene matches: 16. This CDR3 is 17 amino acids long. The germline gives CDR1 LGHDT, CDR2 YNNKEL (reference sequence). The sample belongs to a study of blood T cell repertoires in COVID-19. Measured with immunoSEQ multiplex PCR; TCRdb has only the in-frame clones, and not every one. The sample includes approximately 270,000 clones, about 89% of them seen just once. V is TRBV3-1 (or the pseudogene TRBV3-2) and J is TRBJ2-7; 7 nucleotides match TRBD1. The TCR sequence derives from a human donor in a cohort exposed to, infected with or recovered from COVID-19 (not recorded which). The donor label of this sample is uncertain. The sequencing sample was made of PBMCs or T cells enriched from blood (not recorded which). The CDR3 region has the DNA TGTGCCAGCAGCCTGTGGTGGCCGGGACAGTCAGTTTACGAGCAGTACTTC. This gives the protein CASSLWWPGQSVYEQYF.